The 3 T cell receptor beta chains below come from one sample, sequenced in a study of blood T cell repertoires in COVID-19. Sequencing was performed with immunoSEQ multiplex PCR; in TCRdb, only in-frame clones are kept and a portion is missing. Of about half a million clones in the sample, 70% to 90% were seen once. Input material: PBMCs or T cells enriched from blood (not recorded which). These receptors all stem from a woman in her fifties or sixties who had recovered from COVID-19.

The chain couples TRBV3-1 (or the pseudogene TRBV3-2) to TRBJ2-7; 13 nucleotides align to TRBD2. With 0 bases clipped from V and 7 bases from J, the junction kept 3 bases outside the gene matches. The V gene's germline CDR1 is LGHDT and CDR2 YNNKEL (reference sequence). The CDR3 has 15 amino acids. The CDR3 reads CASSQELAGGREQYF. The CDR3 nucleotides are TGTGCCAGCAGCCAAGAACTAGCGGGGGGGCGAGAGCAGTACTTC.

This clone was observed a single time. The chain is built from TRBV3-1 (or the pseudogene TRBV3-2) and TRBJ1-1; D gene ambiguous. This CDR3 is 14 amino acids long. Germline CDR1 is LGHDT and CDR2 is YNNKEL (reference sequence). V gave up 3 bases and J gave up 0 bases, with 8 bases separating them. The CDR3 bases are TGTGCCAGCAGCCACGAGACTATGAACACTGAAGCTTTCTTT. This translates into CASSHETMNTEAFF.

The gene calls are TRBV10-3 and TRBJ1-1; 7 nucleotides agree with TRBD1. The CDR3 has 13 residues. The trim removed 7 bases at V and 1 base at J, leaving 3 bases unmatched. Germline values: CDR1 ENHRY, CDR2 SYGVKD. CDR3 DNA: TGTGCCATCACCAGACAGGGGAACACTGAAGCTTTCTTT. It specifies CAITRQGNTEAFF.